The 19 T cell receptor beta chains reported below all come from one sample, sequenced in a study of response to subunit inactivated influenza vaccine. TCRdb ran MiXCR on the RT-PCR reads and lists one entry per CDR3 protein. The table has hundreds of thousands of distinct CDR3 sequences, over 9.5% seen once. The material sequenced was PBMCs from blood, taken on the day of vaccination. These receptors were obtained from a man aged 45 to 65 who received an inactivated influenza vaccine.

This clonotype came up a few times. The chain uses TRBV28 and TRBJ2-5; D is perhaps TRBD1 or TRBD2 (7 bases each). The CDR3 has 15 residues. Trimming cost V 2 bases and J 5 bases, with 15 bases left between them. CDR1 MDHEN and CDR2 SYDVKM come from the germline V gene. The CDR3 reads CASSLVNRGGETQYF. DNA for the CDR3: TGTGCCAGCAGTTTAGTGAACAGGGGAGGGGAGACCCAGTACTTC.

V gene TRBV20-1 combines with J gene TRBJ2-7, with D possibly being TRBD1 (6 bases). Germline CDR1 and CDR2: DFQATT and SNEGSKA (reference sequence). With 5 bases removed from V and 2 bases from J, the gap between germline ends came to 16 bases. This CDR3 region has 14 residues. This chain's CDR3 is CSASPRTAAYEQYF. CDR3 in DNA: TGCAGTGCTTCCCCCCGGACAGCAGCCTACGAGCAGTACTTC.

This clonotype was detected only a few times. The chain employs TRBV25-1 and TRBJ2-5; 9 bases match TRBD2. Germline V gene data show CDR1 as MGHDK and CDR2 as SYGVNS. J gave up 7 bases and V 2 bases, and 17 bases lay outside the gene matches. The CDR3 length is 18 residues. The CDR3 DNA follows: TGTGCCAGCAGTGAAACCAAGGGATTAGCGGGAGTACCGGGGACCCAGTACTTC. As protein: CASSETKGLAGVPGTQYF.

The chain is built from TRBV7-2 and TRBJ1-2; TRBD1 matches at 7 bases. Trimming removed 4 bases from V and 5 bases from J; junction bases left unmatched: 7. The germline CDR1 and CDR2 sequences are SGHTA and FQGNSA. This CDR3 has 14 residues. Here the CDR3 reads CASSSGGVRYGYTF. CDR3 nucleotide sequence: TGTGCCAGCAGCTCAGGGGGAGTTCGGTATGGCTACACCTTC.

As for this clonotype: Possible read error: a much larger clone is one base away. The V gene is TRBV6-2 or TRBV6-3, the J gene TRBJ2-1, with TRBD2 identical over 14 bases. This CDR3 is built from 18 residues. The germline gives CDR1 MNHEY, CDR2 SVGEGT. The CDR3 DNA follows: TGTGCCAGCAGTTATTCCGGGACTAGCGGGGGAAGTTTGGGTGAGAAGTTCTTC. Translated, it gives CASSYSGTSGGSLGEKFF.

This clonotype was observed a few times. This sequence joins TRBV4-3 and TRBJ1-5; D remains unclear. From germline, CDR1 is LGHNA and CDR2 YSLEER. CDR3 size: 13 residues. The ends were cut back, 0 bases at V and 3 bases at J, with 3 bases in the middle. This CDR3 reads CASSQDANQPQHF. The CDR3 nucleotides are TGCGCCAGCAGCCAAGATGCCAATCAGCCCCAGCATTTT.

This clonotype was picked up one time. At one of its ends the junction is not consistent with the germline gene, which may arise from a read error. The gene calls are TRBV5-1 and TRBJ2-3, with 11 bases aligning to TRBD1. Germline loops: CDR1 SGHRS, CDR2 YFSETQ. There are 16 residues in the CDR3. The CDR3 region has the DNA TGCGCCAGCAGCTTTTTGGGGGACAGGGGGTCAGATACCCAGTATTTT. Its translation: CASSFLGDRGSDTQYF.

This rearrangement joins TRBV7-9 to TRBJ2-1, with TRBD2 identical over 10 bases. The CDR3 is made up of 13 amino acids. Trimming removed 8 bases from V and 8 bases from J; junction bases left unmatched: 6. Germline loops: CDR1 SEHNR, CDR2 FQNEAQ (reference sequence). The CDR3 spells CASRTSGGYEQFF. The CDR3 nucleotides read TGTGCCAGCCGGACTAGCGGAGGGTATGAGCAGTTCTTC.

This clonotype was counted only a few times. The gene calls are TRBV5-1 and TRBJ2-5; tentatively, D is TRBD2 (5 bases). The V end was cut by 0 bases, the J end by 1 base, with 16 bases between. CDR3 length equals 17 residues. Germline assignment: CDR1 SGHRS and CDR2 YFSETQ. DNA for the CDR3: TGCGCCAGCAGCTTGGCCGGGGTAGCCCCAGGCCAAGAGACCCAGTACTTC. It encodes CASSLAGVAPGQETQYF.

On this clonotype: One end of the junction fails to match germline, which may point to a read error. This chain uses TRBV4-3 with TRBJ2-1; D call uncertain. This CDR3 has 17 amino acids. Germline-derived CDR1 and CDR2 are LGHNA and YSLEER. The CDR3 sequence: CAGSQDLGSRSYNEQFF. The CDR3 nucleotides are TGCGCCGGCAGCCAAGATCTGGGCAGTAGGTCCTACAATGAGCAGTTCTTC.

This clonotype came up a few times. J is TRBJ2-2 and V is TRBV29-1; 13 bases map to TRBD2. Germline V gives CDR1 SQVTM, CDR2 ANQGSEA. The V gene end was trimmed by 6 bases and the J gene end by 5 bases; junction bases not matched to a gene: 6. This CDR3 is built from 15 residues. The CDR3 protein is CSVRTSGSNTGELFF. The CDR3 nucleotides are TGCAGCGTCCGGACTAGCGGGAGTAATACCGGGGAGCTGTTTTTT.

A few counts support this clonotype. J is TRBJ1-3 and V is TRBV4-1, with 11 positions matching TRBD1. The junction had 4 bases not matched to a gene; V was cut back by 3 bases and J by 0 bases. Germline V gene sequence: CDR1 MGHRA, CDR2 YSYEKL. CDR3 length: 17 residues. CDR3 sequence (DNA): TGCGCCAGCAGCCAGGGGACAGGGGGAAGCTCTGGAAACACCATATATTTT. Its translation is CASSQGTGGSSGNTIYF.

This chain joins TRBV10-3 and TRBJ1-2; TRBD1 matches at 8 bases. CDR1 and CDR2 (germline): ENHRY, SYGVKD. This CDR3 contains 16 residues. The J segment lost 3 bases and the V segment lost 7 bases, leaving 13 bases of the junction unmatched. CDR3 loop: CAINELRTGSDYGYTF. The CDR3 coding sequence is TGTGCCATCAATGAACTCCGGACAGGGTCCGACTATGGCTACACCTTC.

The table lists this clonotype with a few counts. The rearrangement joins TRBV20-1 to TRBJ2-4; TRBD2 agrees at 8 bases. The germline CDR1 and CDR2 sequences are DFQATT and SNEGSKA (reference sequence). V dropped 4 bases and J dropped 6; count of bases not matched to a gene: 8. The CDR3 has 14 amino acids. The CDR3 here is CSATKAGAVNIQYF. CDR3 bases: TGCAGTGCTACAAAAGCGGGAGCGGTAAACATTCAGTACTTC.

This chain uses TRBV10-3 with TRBJ2-3; D is uncertain. The CDR3 consists of 14 residues. Germline V gene sequence: CDR1 ENHRY, CDR2 SYGVKD. Trimming cost V 6 bases and J 2 bases, with 12 bases left between them. CDR3 in amino acids: CAIRPYENTDTQYF. Written as DNA, the CDR3 is TGTGCCATCAGGCCTTACGAGAACACAGATACGCAGTATTTT.

J is TRBJ2-2 and V is TRBV24-1; 7 bases map to TRBD1. Germline V gene data show CDR1 as KGHDR and CDR2 as SFDVKD. V was pared by 8 bases and J by 4 bases, with 9 bases of the junction left unmatched. The CDR3 loop spans 15 amino acids. CDR3 amino acids: CATNTGTASTGELFF. CDR3 nucleotides: TGTGCCACCAACACCGGGACAGCTAGCACCGGGGAGCTGTTTTTT.

The V gene is TRBV5-6, the J gene TRBJ2-7; possible D gene TRBD1, 5 bases. In germline, CDR1 is SGHDT, CDR2 YYEEEE. V was pared by 6 bases and J by 1 base, with 11 bases between. The length of the CDR3 is 13 residues. In nucleotides, the CDR3 is TGTGCCAGCAACTTACGGACATCCTACGAGCAGTACTTC. Amino acids: CASNLRTSYEQYF.

As to this clonotype: At one of its ends the junction is not consistent with the germline gene, which may arise from a read error. V and J are TRBV20-1 and TRBJ2-2; 12 nucleotides align to TRBD2. The germline V gene has CDR1 DFQATT and CDR2 SNEGSKA (reference sequence). The CDR3 length is 15 residues. CDR3 sequence reads: CSAPRLAGVTRELFF. The DNA of the CDR3 is TGCAGTGCCCCGAGACTAGCGGGAGTCACCCGGGAGCTGTTTTTT.

This clonotype has a handful of counts. The rearrangement uses TRBV7-8 and TRBJ2-3, with 8 bases aligning to TRBD2. The germline gives CDR1 SGHVS, CDR2 FQNEAQ. V dropped 4 bases and J dropped 3; count of bases not matched to a gene: 9. There are 16 residues in the CDR3. CDR3 sequence (DNA): TGTGCCAGCAGCTCCCGCTTAGCGGGAAGGACAGATACGCAGTATTTT. This translates into CASSSRLAGRTDTQYF.